This TCR beta chain was sequenced in a study of cytomegalovirus exposure and HLA in healthy donors. Study information: Inside one of the first data releases sat about 85 million unique TCRs taken from HLA-typed donors. Findings and caveats of the study: At a 0.05 false discovery rate, a later analysis found roughly 17,000 TCR beta sequences to be associated with HLA alleles.

A note on this clone: Its antigen remains unidentified.

V shed 4 bases, J shed 0 bases, and the junction held 7 bases outside the gene matches. Looked up from germline, CDR1 is KGHSH and CDR2 is LQKENI. This CDR3 region has 17 residues. 60 Vbeta and 13 Jbeta primers were used in PCR. Assay used: immunoSEQ multiplex PCR; TCRdb lists only in-frame clones, some missing. This table has over 150,000 clones, 77% appearing once. The sample comprised PBMCs. The TCR comes from a woman aged 25 to 39 in good health and CMV-seropositive. This rearrangement joins TRBV18 to TRBJ2-2; 8 nucleotides align to TRBD1. The CDR3 sequence: CASSLRRTGSNTGELFF. In DNA form, the CDR3 reads TGTGCCAGCTCACTACGAAGGACAGGGTCGAACACCGGGGAGCTGTTTTTT.